Listed below are T cell receptor beta chains from one sample, sequenced in a study of Ad26.COV2.S vaccination and SARS-CoV-2 variants. Sequencing was performed with immunoSEQ multiplex PCR; in TCRdb, only in-frame clones are kept and a portion is missing. The data contain 300,000 to 400,000 clones, about nine tenths of them singletons. Sequences were derived from peripheral blood, sampled in a trial of Ad26.COV2.S vaccine versus placebo. The receptors originated from a person between 18 and 65 years old who received the Ad26.COV2.S COVID-19 vaccine or a placebo. Each CDR3 is given with its conserved first and last residue. The order of the fields is D gene, J gene, clone size, V gene, CDR3 DNA, CDR3 protein. The D gene is left open where the match is weak. Size values are once, few and many counts, or a class for expanded clones, and some rows have none.

d_call: -; j_call: TRBJ1-5; clone_size: -; v_call: TRBV6-6; cdr3_nt: TGTGCCAGCAGTATAGAATACATTAGCCAGCCCCAGCATTTT; cdr3_aa: CASSIEYISQPQHF
d_call: -; j_call: TRBJ2-7; clone_size: -; v_call: TRBV11-2; cdr3_nt: TGTGCCAGCAGCTCCCTAGGAGAGGCTTACGAGCAGTACTTC; cdr3_aa: CASSSLGEAYEQYF
d_call: TRBD1; j_call: TRBJ2-1; clone_size: once; v_call: TRBV4-1; cdr3_nt: TGCGCCAGCAGCCAAGAACGCCAGGGGGCGTACAATGAGCAGTTCTTC; cdr3_aa: CASSQERQGAYNEQFF
d_call: TRBD1; j_call: TRBJ1-1; clone_size: -; v_call: TRBV4-1; cdr3_nt: TGCGCCAGCAGCCAACGGACAGGCCTGAACACTGAAGCTTTCTTT; cdr3_aa: CASSQRTGLNTEAFF
d_call: -; j_call: TRBJ2-2; clone_size: many; v_call: TRBV7-3; cdr3_nt: TGTGCCAGCAGCCCCCAGATGAACACCGCGGAGCTGTTTTTT; cdr3_aa: CASSPQMNTAELFF
d_call: -; j_call: TRBJ1-1; clone_size: -; v_call: TRBV10-3; cdr3_nt: TGTGCCATCAGCCCAAGGGTACACAGAAACACTGAAGCTTTCTTT; cdr3_aa: CAISPRVHRNTEAFF
d_call: -; j_call: TRBJ1-2; clone_size: -; v_call: TRBV6-5; cdr3_nt: TGTGCCAGCAGTTACGGGTCGGGGGGGAGAGGCTACACCTTC; cdr3_aa: CASSYGSGGRGYTF
d_call: -; j_call: TRBJ2-5; clone_size: -; v_call: TRBV11-1; cdr3_nt: TGTGCCAGCAGCTCGGAGACACACCAAGAGACCCAGTACTTC; cdr3_aa: CASSSETHQETQYF
d_call: -; j_call: TRBJ1-2; clone_size: -; v_call: TRBV3-1/TRBV3-2; cdr3_nt: TGTGCCAGCAGCCTAACAGGCTTTGGCTACACCTTC; cdr3_aa: CASSLTGFGYTF
d_call: -; j_call: TRBJ2-7; clone_size: -; v_call: TRBV4-1; cdr3_nt: TGCGCCAGCAGCCAAGATCATGAGGAAAGGCTTCCCTACGAGCAGTACTTC; cdr3_aa: CASSQDHEERLPYEQYF
d_call: -; j_call: TRBJ2-1; clone_size: -; v_call: TRBV7-9; cdr3_nt: TGTGCCAGCAGCTTAGAGGGGAAGCAGTTCTTC; cdr3_aa: CASSLEGKQFF
d_call: TRBD1; j_call: TRBJ2-2; clone_size: -; v_call: TRBV5-4; cdr3_nt: TGTGCCAGCAATAAGGGGGCGAAGACCGGGGAGCTGTTTTTT; cdr3_aa: CASNKGAKTGELFF
d_call: -; j_call: TRBJ1-1; clone_size: -; v_call: TRBV6-1; cdr3_nt: TGTGCCAGCAGTGAAGGGCGAAACACTGAAGCTTTCTTT; cdr3_aa: CASSEGRNTEAFF
d_call: -; j_call: TRBJ2-2; clone_size: once; v_call: TRBV6-5; cdr3_nt: TGTGCCAGCAGTTACCCCGGGGGCATCACCGGGGAGCTGTTTTTT; cdr3_aa: CASSYPGGITGELFF
d_call: TRBD1; j_call: TRBJ2-2; clone_size: -; v_call: TRBV29-1; cdr3_nt: TGCAGCGTCGTACACGGGACAGGACACGGGGAGCTGTTTTTT; cdr3_aa: CSVVHGTGHGELFF
d_call: TRBD1; j_call: TRBJ2-5; clone_size: -; v_call: TRBV7-6; cdr3_nt: TGTGCCAGCAGCTTAGCTGGGGGACAGGGCACGGGAATGGGGGCGACCCAGTACTTC; cdr3_aa: CASSLAGGQGTGMGATQYF
d_call: -; j_call: TRBJ2-7; clone_size: -; v_call: TRBV6-6; cdr3_nt: TGTGCCAGCCAAGAGGACCCCCGCTACGAGCAGTACTTC; cdr3_aa: CASQEDPRYEQYF
d_call: -; j_call: TRBJ1-5; clone_size: -; v_call: TRBV19; cdr3_nt: TGTGCCAGTAGTATAGAGAAGGGGAGCAATCAGCCCCAGCATTTT; cdr3_aa: CASSIEKGSNQPQHF
d_call: -; j_call: TRBJ2-7; clone_size: -; v_call: TRBV5-1; cdr3_nt: TGCGCCAGCAGCTTGGTCGGGGGGCAGGGCGACGAGCAGTACTTC; cdr3_aa: CASSLVGGQGDEQYF
d_call: -; j_call: TRBJ2-7; clone_size: -; v_call: TRBV29-1; cdr3_nt: TGCAGCGTTGGGGGGGGCCAGAACTCCTACGAGCAGTACTTC; cdr3_aa: CSVGGGQNSYEQYF
d_call: TRBD1; j_call: TRBJ2-1; clone_size: -; v_call: TRBV24-1; cdr3_nt: TGTGCCACCAGTGGACAGGGCCCGGATGACTACAATGAGCAGTTCTTC; cdr3_aa: CATSGQGPDDYNEQFF
d_call: TRBD1; j_call: TRBJ2-5; clone_size: -; v_call: TRBV9; cdr3_nt: TGTGCCAGCAGCGTAGAGAGTGACAGGGGAGGAGAGACCCAGTACTTC; cdr3_aa: CASSVESDRGGETQYF